This TCR beta chain derives from a study of cytomegalovirus exposure and HLA in healthy donors. Study background: Genetic ancestry analysis placed around four fifths of the 300 to 400 donors that were genotyped in the Caucasian-associated cluster.

Amplification used 60 Vbeta primers and 13 Jbeta primers. In the authors' workflow: The authors later counted roughly 76 million unique TCR beta chains, some 10 million of them shared. Clones were read by immunoSEQ multiplex PCR, and TCRdb kept only the in-frame ones, dropping some. The V and J calls and clone size are taken from that table; D and trimming were inferred from the DNA. The table counts about 88,000 clones; 5.5% to 6.5% lies in the top ten. A remark on this clone: A junction boundary mismatches the germline segment, possibly from a read error.

The sequenced sample consisted of PBMCs. This receptor was taken from a girl aged 5 to 17 in good health and CMV-seropositive.

The CDR3 region is CASSELLGQGNTEDFF. The CDR3 region has the DNA TGTGCCAGCAGTGAACTGCTGGGACAGGGGAACACTGAAGATTTCTTT. The rearrangement joins TRBV6-1 to TRBJ1-1; TRBD1 aligns across 10 bases. The V gene's germline CDR1 is MNHNS and CDR2 SASEGT. CDR3 length: 16 residues.